The 3 T cell receptor beta chains given below trace back to one sample, sequenced in a study of regulatory T cells in long-lasting Graves disease. Time point defined: persistent/refractory GD, antithyroid drugs over 5 years with positive TRAb. PBMC-extracted RNA yielded the TCR library. For TCR beta, libraries came from iRepertoire HTBI primers and Arm-PCR of CDR3 regions. One entry per CDR3 protein results from TCRdb running MiXCR on the multiplex PCR reads. The table includes 350,000 to 450,000 distinct CDR3 sequences, less than 25% detected once. The source material was peripheral blood mononuclear cells (PBMCs), sampled when the disease was refractory, from a patient treated with antithyroid drugs. The source of these receptors is a female donor with Graves disease.

This sequence joins TRBV24-1 and TRBJ2-7; D not resolved. Germline V gives CDR1 KGHDR, CDR2 SFDVKD. The CDR3 has 13 amino acids. V was cut by 3 bases and J by 0 bases, with 5 bases left in between. The CDR3 protein is CATSDGGSYEQYF. CDR3 nucleotide sequence: TGTGCCACCAGTGATGGCGGCTCCTACGAGCAGTACTTC.

This clonotype was counted ten times or more. This rearrangement joins TRBV28 to TRBJ1-5; 10 nucleotides agree with TRBD1. CDR1 is MDHEN, CDR2 SYDVKM, per germline. V lost 3 bases and J lost 4; bases outside the gene matches: 3. The length of the CDR3 is 15 residues. CDR3 DNA sequence: TGTGCCAGCAGTTTCCGGGACAGGGGAAATCAGCCCCAGCATTTT. Protein product: CASSFRDRGNQPQHF.

The chain recombines TRBV28 with TRBJ1-6, with TRBD1 as a possible D gene (5 bases). The CDR3 length is 14 residues. The germline V gene has CDR1 MDHEN and CDR2 SYDVKM. Between the trimmed V and J ends, which lost 6 bases and 9 bases, there was a span of 15 bases. CDR3 amino acids: CASREEQGISPLHF. The CDR3 DNA sequence: TGTGCCAGCAGGGAAGAGCAGGGTATTTCACCCCTCCACTTT.